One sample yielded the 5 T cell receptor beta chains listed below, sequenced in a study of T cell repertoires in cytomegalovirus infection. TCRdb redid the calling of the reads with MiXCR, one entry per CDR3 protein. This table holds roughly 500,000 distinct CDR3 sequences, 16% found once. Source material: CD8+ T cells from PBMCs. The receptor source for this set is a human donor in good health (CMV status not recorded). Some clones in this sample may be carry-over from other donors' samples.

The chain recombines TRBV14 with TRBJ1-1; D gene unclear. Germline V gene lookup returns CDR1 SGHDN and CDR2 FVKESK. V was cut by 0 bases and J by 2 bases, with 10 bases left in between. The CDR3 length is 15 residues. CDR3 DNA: TGTGCCAGCAGCCAAGAGGGGAACGATAACACTGAAGCTTTCTTT. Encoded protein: CASSQEGNDNTEAFF. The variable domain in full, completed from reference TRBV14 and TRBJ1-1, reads EAGVTQFPSHSVIEKGQTVTLRCDPISGHDNLYWYRRVMGKEIKFLLHFVKESKQDESGMPNNRFLAERTGGTYSTLKVQPAELEDSGVYFCASSQEGNDNTEAFFGQGTRLTVV.

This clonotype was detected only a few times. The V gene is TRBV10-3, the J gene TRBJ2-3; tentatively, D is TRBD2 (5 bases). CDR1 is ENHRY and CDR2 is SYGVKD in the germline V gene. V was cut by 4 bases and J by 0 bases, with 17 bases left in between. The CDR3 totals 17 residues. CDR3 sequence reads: CAISAPWAGASTDTQYF. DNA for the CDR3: TGTGCCATCAGTGCCCCTTGGGCGGGCGCCAGCACAGATACGCAGTATTTT.

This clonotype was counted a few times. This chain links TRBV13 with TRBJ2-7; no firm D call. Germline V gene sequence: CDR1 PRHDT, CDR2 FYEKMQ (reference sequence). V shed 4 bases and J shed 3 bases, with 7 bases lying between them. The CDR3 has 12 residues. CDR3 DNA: TGTGCCAGCAGCTACAATTTCTACGAGCAGTACTTC. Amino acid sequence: CASSYNFYEQYF.

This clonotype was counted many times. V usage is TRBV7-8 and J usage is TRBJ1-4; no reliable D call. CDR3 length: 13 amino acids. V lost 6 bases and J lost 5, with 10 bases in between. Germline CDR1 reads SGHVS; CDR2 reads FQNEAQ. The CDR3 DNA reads TGTGCCAGCAGGGAACCTTTAAATGAAAAACTGTTTTTT. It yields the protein CASREPLNEKLFF.

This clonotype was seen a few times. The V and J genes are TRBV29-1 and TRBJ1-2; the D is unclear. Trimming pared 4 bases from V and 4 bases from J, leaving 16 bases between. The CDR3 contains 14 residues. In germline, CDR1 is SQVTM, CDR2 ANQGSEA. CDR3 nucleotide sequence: TGCAGCGTTGGAACCTCCCGGCGGGGCTATGGCTACACCTTC. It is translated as CSVGTSRRGYGYTF.